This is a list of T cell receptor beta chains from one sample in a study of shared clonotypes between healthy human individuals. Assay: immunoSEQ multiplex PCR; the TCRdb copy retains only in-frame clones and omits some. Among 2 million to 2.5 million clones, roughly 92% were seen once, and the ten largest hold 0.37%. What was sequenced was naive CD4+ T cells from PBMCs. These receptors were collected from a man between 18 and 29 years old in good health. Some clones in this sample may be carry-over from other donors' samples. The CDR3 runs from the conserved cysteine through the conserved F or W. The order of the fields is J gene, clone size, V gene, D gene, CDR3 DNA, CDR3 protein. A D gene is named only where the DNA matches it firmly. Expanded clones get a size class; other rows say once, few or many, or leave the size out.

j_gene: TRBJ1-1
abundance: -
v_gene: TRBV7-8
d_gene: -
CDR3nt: TGTGCCAGCAGCCAAGGCCGGTTGAACACTGAAGCTTTCTTT
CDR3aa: CASSQGRLNTEAFF

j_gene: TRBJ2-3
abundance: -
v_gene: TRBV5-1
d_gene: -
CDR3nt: TGCGCCAGCGGGGGTATTACCACAGATACGCAGTATTTT
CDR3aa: CASGGITTDTQYF

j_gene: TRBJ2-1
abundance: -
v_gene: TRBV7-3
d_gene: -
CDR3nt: TGTGCCAGCAGCTCCTACGGGGGCGTTGGGAAGTTCTTC
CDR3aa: CASSSYGGVGKFF

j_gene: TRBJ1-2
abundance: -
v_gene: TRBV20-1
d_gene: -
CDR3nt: TGCAGTGCTAGTGGGACCTCCTTC
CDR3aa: CSASGTSF

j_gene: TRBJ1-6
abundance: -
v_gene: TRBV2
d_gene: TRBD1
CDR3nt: TGTGCCGGAAGGGGGACAGTCGATTCACCCCTCCACTTT
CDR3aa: CAGRGTVDSPLHF

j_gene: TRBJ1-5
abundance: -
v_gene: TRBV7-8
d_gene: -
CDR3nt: TGTGCCAGCAGCTTAAATGAGGCTCTTGGGCCCCAGCATTTT
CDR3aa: CASSLNEALGPQHF

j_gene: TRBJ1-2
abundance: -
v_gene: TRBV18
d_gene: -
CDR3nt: TGTGCCAGCTCAGCCAGTTTATATGGCTACACCTTC
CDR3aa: CASSASLYGYTF

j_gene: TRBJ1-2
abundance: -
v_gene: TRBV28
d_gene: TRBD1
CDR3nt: TGTGCCAGCAGTAGACAGGGACCCACCTATGGCTACACCTTC
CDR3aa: CASSRQGPTYGYTF

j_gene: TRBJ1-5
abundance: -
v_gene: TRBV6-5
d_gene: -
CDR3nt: TGTGCCAGCAGTTACGCCCAGGGTCAGCCCCAGCATTTT
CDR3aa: CASSYAQGQPQHF

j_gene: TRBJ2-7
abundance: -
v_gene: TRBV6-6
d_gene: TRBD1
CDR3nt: TGTGCCAGCAGTTACGCAGGACAGGGGGCTAACTACGAGCAGTACTTC
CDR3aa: CASSYAGQGANYEQYF

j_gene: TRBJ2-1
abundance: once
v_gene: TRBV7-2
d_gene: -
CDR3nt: TGTGCCAGCAGCACGCGGACGGTCGGCTCCTACAATGAGCAGTTCTTC
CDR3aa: CASSTRTVGSYNEQFF

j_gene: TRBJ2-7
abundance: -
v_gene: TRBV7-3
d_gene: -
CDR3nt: TGTGCCAGCAGCCTCAAAAGCGGATCCTACGAGCAGTACTTC
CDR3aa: CASSLKSGSYEQYF

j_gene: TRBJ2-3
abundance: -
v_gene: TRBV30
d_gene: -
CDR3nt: TGTGCCTGGAGTAGCGGACTCACAGATACGCAGTATTTT
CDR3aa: CAWSSGLTDTQYF

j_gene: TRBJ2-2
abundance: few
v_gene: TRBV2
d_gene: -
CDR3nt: TGTGCCAGCAGCCCGGGACTCCAGGGCGGGGAGCTGTTTTTT
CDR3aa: CASSPGLQGGELFF

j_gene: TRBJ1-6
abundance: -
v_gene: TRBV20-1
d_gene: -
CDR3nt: TGCAGTGCAAACACAGGTTCACCCCTCCACTTT
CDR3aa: CSANTGSPLHF

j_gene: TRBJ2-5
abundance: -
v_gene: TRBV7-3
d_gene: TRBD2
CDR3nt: TGTGCCAGCAGCACGGGACTAGCGGGAGGGGGAGAGACCCAGTACTTC
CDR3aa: CASSTGLAGGGETQYF

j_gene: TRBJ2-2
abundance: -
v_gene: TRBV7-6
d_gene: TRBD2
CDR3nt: TGTGCCAGCAGCACATTAGCGGGATTCACCGGGGAGCTGTTTTTT
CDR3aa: CASSTLAGFTGELFF

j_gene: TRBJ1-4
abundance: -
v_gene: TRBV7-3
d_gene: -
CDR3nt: TGTGCCAGCAGCTTAGGCGGAGCAGGGAAAGGGGAAAAACTGTTTTTT
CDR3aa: CASSLGGAGKGEKLFF

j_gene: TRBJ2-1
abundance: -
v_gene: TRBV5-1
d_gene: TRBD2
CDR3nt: TGCGCCAGCAGCTTGGGTGGGACTAGTGCGTCCAATGAGCAGTTCTTC
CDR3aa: CASSLGGTSASNEQFF

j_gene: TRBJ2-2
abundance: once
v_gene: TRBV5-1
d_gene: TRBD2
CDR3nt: TGCGCCAGCAGCGGAAAACTAGCGGGAGGGCCGAGCACCGGGGAGCTGTTTTTT
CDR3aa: CASSGKLAGGPSTGELFF

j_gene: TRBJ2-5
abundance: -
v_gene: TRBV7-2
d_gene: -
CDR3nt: TGTGCCAGCAGTCCCGTGGAAGAGACCCAGTACTTC
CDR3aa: CASSPVEETQYF

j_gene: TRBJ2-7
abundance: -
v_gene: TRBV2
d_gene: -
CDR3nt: TGTGCCAGCAGCGTATCCTACGAGCAGTACTTC
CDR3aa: CASSVSYEQYF

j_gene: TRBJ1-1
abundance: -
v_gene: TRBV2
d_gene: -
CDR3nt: TGTGCCAGCAGTGACCAGTTGGGGGCGGCCACTGAAGCTTTCTTT
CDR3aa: CASSDQLGAATEAFF

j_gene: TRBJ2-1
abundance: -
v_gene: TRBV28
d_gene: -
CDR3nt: TGTGCCAGCAGTTTGGCTTACAATGAGCAGTTCTTC
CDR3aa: CASSLAYNEQFF

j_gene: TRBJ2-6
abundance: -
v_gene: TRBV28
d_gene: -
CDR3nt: TGTGCCAGCAGTCTTACCGTCTCTGGGGCCAACGTCCTGACTTTC
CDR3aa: CASSLTVSGANVLTF

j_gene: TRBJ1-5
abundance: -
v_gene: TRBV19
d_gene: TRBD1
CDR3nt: TGTGCCAGCACGGACAGGGGCAATCAGCCCCAGCATTTT
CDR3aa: CASTDRGNQPQHF

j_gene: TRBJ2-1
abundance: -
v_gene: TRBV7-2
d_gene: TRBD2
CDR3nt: TGTGCCAGCAGTGGGACTAGCGGGAGAGTCGATGAGCAGTTCTTC
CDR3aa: CASSGTSGRVDEQFF

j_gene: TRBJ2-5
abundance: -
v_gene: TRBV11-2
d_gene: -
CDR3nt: TGTGCCAGCAGCTCCGACCAAGAGACCCAGTACTTC
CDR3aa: CASSSDQETQYF

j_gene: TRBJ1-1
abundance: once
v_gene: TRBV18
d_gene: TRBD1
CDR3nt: TGTGCCAGCTCGTCGAATACAGGGGACACTGAAGCTTTCTTT
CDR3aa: CASSSNTGDTEAFF

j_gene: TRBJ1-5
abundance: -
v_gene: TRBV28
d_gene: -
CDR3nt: TGTGCCAGCAGTTTATCGTCAGGGAGGGGGAATAGCAATCAGCCCCAGCATTTT
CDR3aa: CASSLSSGRGNSNQPQHF

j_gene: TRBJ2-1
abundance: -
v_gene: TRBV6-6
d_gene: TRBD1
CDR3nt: TGTGCCAGCAGTTCTGACAGGGTGTGGAGTGAGCAGTTCTTC
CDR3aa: CASSSDRVWSEQFF

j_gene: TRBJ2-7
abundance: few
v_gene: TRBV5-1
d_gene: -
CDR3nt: TGCGCCAGCAGCTTGCGGATGGGACATTCCTACGAGCAGTACTTC
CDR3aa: CASSLRMGHSYEQYF

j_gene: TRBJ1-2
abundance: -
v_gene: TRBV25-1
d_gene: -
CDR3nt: TGTGCCAGCAGTGAGCTGTCGGGCGGGGGGCAGCGTGGCTACACCTTC
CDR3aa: CASSELSGGGQRGYTF